A selection of T cell receptor beta chains follows, all from one sample in a study of Ad26.COV2.S vaccination and SARS-CoV-2 variants. Sequencing used immunoSEQ multiplex PCR; TCRdb keeps in-frame clones, though not all of them. The sample lists about 400,000 clones, 83% seen once, with just under 7.5% in the top ten. Sample: peripheral blood, taken in a trial of Ad26.COV2.S vaccine versus placebo. These receptors were obtained from a person between 18 and 60 years old who received the Ad26.COV2.S COVID-19 vaccine or a placebo. Each CDR3 is given with its conserved first and last residue. The D gene is left open where the match is weak. Only some rows state a clone size, as once, few, many or a class for expanded clones.

d_call j_call clone_size cdr3_length v_call cdr3_nt cdr3_aa
NA TRBJ2-1 NA 12 TRBV11-1 TGTGCCAGCAGCTCCCCCGCGAATGAGCAGTTCTTC CASSSPANEQFF
NA TRBJ1-4 many 14 TRBV14 TGTGCCAGCAGCCAGACTTTCCAGGGCCGAAAACTGTTTTTT CASSQTFQGRKLFF
NA TRBJ2-3 NA 14 TRBV6-5 TGTGCCAGCAGTTACCTCCCGGGGCGAGATACGCAGTATTTT CASSYLPGRDTQYF
TRBD1 TRBJ1-5 NA 16 TRBV4-1 TGCGCCAGCAGCCAAGGGGACAGGGGGCCCGGGGAGCCCCAGCATTTT CASSQGDRGPGEPQHF
TRBD1 TRBJ1-5 once 13 TRBV12-3/TRBV12-4 TGTGCCAGCAGTACGACAGGGAATCAGCCCCAGCATTTT CASSTTGNQPQHF
TRBD2 TRBJ2-7 NA 18 TRBV19 TGTGCCAGTAGTAGACCGCCAAGAGGACTAGCGGGAGGTTACGAGCAGTACTTC CASSRPPRGLAGGYEQYF
NA TRBJ2-2 once 16 TRBV20-1 TGCAGTGCTAGTGCCCCTCGGGGAGAAATCACCGGGGAGCTGTTTTTT CSASAPRGEITGELFF
NA TRBJ1-2 NA 11 TRBV30 TGTGCCTGGACCCATAGCTCTGGCTACACCTTC CAWTHSSGYTF
TRBD2 TRBJ2-3 NA 16 TRBV27 TGTGCCAGCAGTTCCTATAGCGGGAGAGGCACAGATACGCAGTATTTT CASSSYSGRGTDTQYF
NA TRBJ1-2 NA 15 TRBV3-1/TRBV3-2 TGTGCCAGCAGCTATCAGGGTTCCCTCAACTATGGCTACACCTTC CASSYQGSLNYGYTF
NA TRBJ2-7 NA 13 TRBV6-5 TGTGCCAGCAGCCCCGGGCTCCTTGGAGTGAAGTACTTC CASSPGLLGVKYF
TRBD1 TRBJ1-5 once 16 TRBV6-6 TGTGCCAGCAGCCACGGGGGACAGGTTTTAAATCAGCCCCAGCATTTT CASSHGGQVLNQPQHF
NA TRBJ2-2 NA 12 TRBV7-9 TGTGCCACGGACAGGAACACCGGGGAGCTGTTTTTT CATDRNTGELFF
TRBD1 TRBJ1-6 NA 15 TRBV18 TGTGCCAGCTCACGGTCGACAGGGGTGGATTCACCCCTCCACTTT CASSRSTGVDSPLHF
NA TRBJ1-5 NA 12 TRBV19 TGTGCCAGTAGGTCAGGGAATCAGCCCCAGCATTTT CASRSGNQPQHF
NA TRBJ1-3 NA 11 TRBV2 TGTGCCAGCAGTGTTCAGAACACCATATATTTT CASSVQNTIYF
NA TRBJ2-1 NA 15 TRBV6-2/TRBV6-3 TGTGCCAGCAGTAGACACGAGAGCTCCTACAATGAGCAGTTCTTC CASSRHESSYNEQFF
NA TRBJ2-2 many 16 TRBV5-4 TGTGCCAGCAGCCAAGGACGCCTTGAGGGCACCGGGGAGCTGTTTTTT CASSQGRLEGTGELFF
NA TRBJ1-4 NA 14 TRBV5-1 TGCGCCAGCGCCGGGGTAGGGTATAATGAAAAACTGTTTTTT CASAGVGYNEKLFF
NA TRBJ1-5 NA 13 TRBV19 TGTGCCAGTACCCCCTATAGCAATCAGCCCCAGCATTTT CASTPYSNQPQHF
TRBD2 TRBJ2-1 few 15 TRBV5-1 TGCGCCAGCAGCCAGGGACTAGCGGGAGGGCCCTCGGGGTTCTTC CASSQGLAGGPSGFF
NA TRBJ1-2 NA 15 TRBV4-1 TGCGCCAGCAGCCGAACAGGAACTTTCTACCCGGGCTACACCTTC CASSRTGTFYPGYTF
NA TRBJ2-7 once 11 TRBV28 TGTGCCAGCAGACTAACAACGGAGCAGTACTTC CASRLTTEQYF
NA TRBJ1-2 NA 15 TRBV9 TGTGCCAGCAGCGCTATGGGGGGGGCCGCTTTGGGCTACACCTTC CASSAMGGAALGYTF
TRBD2 TRBJ2-1 once 14 TRBV7-3 TGTGCCAGCAGCCCAAGCGGGGGCGGGAATGAGCAGTTCTTC CASSPSGGGNEQFF
TRBD1 TRBJ1-1 NA 15 TRBV11-2 TGTGCCAGCAGCTTAACCCGGGACAGGAACACTGAAGCTTTCTTT CASSLTRDRNTEAFF
NA TRBJ1-2 NA 12 TRBV6-5 TGTGCCAGCGTGGTTGGAAGCTATGGCTACACCTTC CASVVGSYGYTF
TRBD2 TRBJ2-1 NA 15 TRBV11-2 TGTGCCAGCAGGGGACTAGCGGGACTAGGCAATGAGCAGTTCTTC CASRGLAGLGNEQFF
NA TRBJ2-1 NA 14 TRBV4-1 TGCGCCAGCAGCCAAGCCCGTGGCCCCCCGGAGCAGTTCTTC CASSQARGPPEQFF
TRBD1 TRBJ2-3 NA 17 TRBV7-8 TGTGCCAGCAGTTCGGGCAGGGGGCGCCTAAAAACAGATACGCAGTATTTT CASSSGRGRLKTDTQYF
NA TRBJ2-5 NA 14 TRBV5-8 TGTGCCAGCGGGCTCCGGGCGGACCAAGAGACCCAGTACTTC CASGLRADQETQYF
NA TRBJ2-1 NA 16 TRBV6-5 TGTGCCAGCAGTTACCGACGAAGCCCACCCCGGCATGAGCAGTTCTTC CASSYRRSPPRHEQFF
NA TRBJ1-3 once 16 TRBV19 TGTGCCAGTACCCCCCTTGGAGTTATCTCTGGAAACACCATATATTTT CASTPLGVISGNTIYF
NA TRBJ2-1 NA 18 TRBV9 TGTGCCAGCAGCTCCGGCTTGGGGGGGACAGGACTCGTAATGCCGCAGTTCTTC CASSSGLGGTGLVMPQFF
NA TRBJ1-6 NA 13 TRBV7-9 TGTGCCAGCAGCTCATCAGGGAATTCACCCCTCCACTTT CASSSSGNSPLHF
NA TRBJ2-5 NA 14 TRBV13 TGTGCCAGCAGCTTAGGAGGGAGATCGGAGACCCAGTACTTC CASSLGGRSETQYF
NA TRBJ1-5 NA 11 TRBV2 TGTGCCAGCACCCCATCGGGACCCCAGCATTTT CASTPSGPQHF